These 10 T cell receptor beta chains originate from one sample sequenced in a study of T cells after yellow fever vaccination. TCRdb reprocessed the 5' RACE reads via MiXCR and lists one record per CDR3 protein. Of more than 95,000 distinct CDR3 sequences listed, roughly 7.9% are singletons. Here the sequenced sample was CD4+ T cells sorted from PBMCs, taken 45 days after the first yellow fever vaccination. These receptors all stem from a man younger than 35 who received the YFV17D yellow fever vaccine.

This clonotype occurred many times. CDR3 protein: CASSPPEAKNIQYF. In DNA form, the CDR3 reads TGTGCCAGCTCACCGCCAGAAGCCAAAAACATTCAGTACTTC. This chain connects TRBV18 to TRBJ2-4, with D unresolved. The CDR3 length is 14 residues. Germline CDR1 is KGHSH and CDR2 is LQKENI. V dropped 3 bases and J dropped 0 bases, with 6 bases sitting between them.

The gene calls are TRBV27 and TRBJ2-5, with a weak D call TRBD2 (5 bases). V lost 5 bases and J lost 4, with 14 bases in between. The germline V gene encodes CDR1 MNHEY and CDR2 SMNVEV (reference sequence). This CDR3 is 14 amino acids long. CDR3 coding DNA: TGTGCCAGCAGTGCAGACTACACCCTAGAGACCCAGTACTTC. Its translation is CASSADYTLETQYF.

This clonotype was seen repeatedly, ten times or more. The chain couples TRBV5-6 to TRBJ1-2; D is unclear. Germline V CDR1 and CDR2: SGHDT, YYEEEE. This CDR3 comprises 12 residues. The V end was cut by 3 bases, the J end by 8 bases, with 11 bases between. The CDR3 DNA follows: TGTGCCAGCAGCTCCCTGGGGTACGGCTACACCTTC. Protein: CASSSLGYGYTF.

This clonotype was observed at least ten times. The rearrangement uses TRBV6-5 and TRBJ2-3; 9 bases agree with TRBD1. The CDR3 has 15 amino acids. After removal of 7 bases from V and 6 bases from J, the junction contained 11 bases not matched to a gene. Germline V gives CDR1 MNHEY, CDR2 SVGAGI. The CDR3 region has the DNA TGTGCCAGCACTTTACCCCGGACAGGGGCCGATACGCAGTATTTT. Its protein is CASTLPRTGADTQYF.

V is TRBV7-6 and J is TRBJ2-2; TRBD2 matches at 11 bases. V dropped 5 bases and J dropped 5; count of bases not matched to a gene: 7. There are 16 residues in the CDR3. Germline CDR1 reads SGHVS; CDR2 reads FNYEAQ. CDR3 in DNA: TGTGCCAGCAGCCCCGCTAGCGGGAGGAATACCGGGGAGCTGTTTTTT. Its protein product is CASSPASGRNTGELFF.

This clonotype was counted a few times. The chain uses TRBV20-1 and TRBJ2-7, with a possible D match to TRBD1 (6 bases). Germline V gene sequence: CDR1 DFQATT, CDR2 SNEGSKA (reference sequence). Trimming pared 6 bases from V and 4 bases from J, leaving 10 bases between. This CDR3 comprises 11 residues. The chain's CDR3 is CSAWTAYEQYF. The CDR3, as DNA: TGCAGTGCCTGGACAGCATACGAGCAGTACTTC.

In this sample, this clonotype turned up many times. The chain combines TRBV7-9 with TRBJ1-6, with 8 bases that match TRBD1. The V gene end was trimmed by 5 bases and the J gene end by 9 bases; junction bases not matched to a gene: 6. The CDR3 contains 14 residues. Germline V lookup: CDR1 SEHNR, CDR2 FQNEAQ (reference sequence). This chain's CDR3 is CASSPQGAGSPLHF. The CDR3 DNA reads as TGTGCCAGCAGCCCCCAGGGGGCGGGTTCACCCCTCCACTTT.

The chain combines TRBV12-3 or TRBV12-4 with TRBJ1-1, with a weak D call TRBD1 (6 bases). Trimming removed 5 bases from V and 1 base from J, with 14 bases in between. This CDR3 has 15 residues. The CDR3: CASSPLGGRNTEAFF. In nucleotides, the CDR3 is TGTGCCAGCAGTCCTCTGGGGGGCAGGAACACTGAAGCTTTCTTT.

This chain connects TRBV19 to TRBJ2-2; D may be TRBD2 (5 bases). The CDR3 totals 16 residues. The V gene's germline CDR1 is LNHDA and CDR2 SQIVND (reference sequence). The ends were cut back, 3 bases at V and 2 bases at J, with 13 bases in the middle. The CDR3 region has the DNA TGTGCCAGTAGTATGGTGGCCGGGATAAACACCGGGGAGCTGTTTTTT. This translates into CASSMVAGINTGELFF.

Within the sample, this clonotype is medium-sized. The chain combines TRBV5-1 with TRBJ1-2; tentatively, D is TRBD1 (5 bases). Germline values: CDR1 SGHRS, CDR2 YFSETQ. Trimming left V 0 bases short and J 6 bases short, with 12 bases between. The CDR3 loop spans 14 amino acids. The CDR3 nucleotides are TGCGCCAGCAGCTTGGGGGGGGAGGGCCATGGCTACACCTTC. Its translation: CASSLGGEGHGYTF.